This TCR beta chain was identified during a study of T cells after yellow fever vaccination. Study-wide points: Post-booster reappearance was seen for most primary-vaccination clones (around 97% CD4, 88% CD8). Abundant contaminating clonotypes from the bulk population could appear in FACS-sorted repertoires. Shared CD4/CD8 clonotypes were a small share, likely from convergent recombination.

UMIs and a universal primer site were added when TCR cDNA was made by 5'RACE template switching. TCRdb processed the 5' RACE reads anew with MiXCR; each CDR3 protein has one entry. The profile shows 200,000 to 250,000 distinct CDR3 sequences, more than 3% of them singletons. Per germline, CDR1 ENHRY and CDR2 SYGVKD. CDR3 length: 14 amino acids. V was clipped by 7 bases and J by 0 bases, with 11 bases between them. Many counts were recorded for this clonotype. The antigen is unknown. The TCR sequence derives from a man between 18 and 35 years old who received the YFV17D yellow fever vaccine. V and J are TRBV10-3 and TRBJ2-3; D remains ambiguous. Source: CD4+ T cells sorted from PBMCs, taken 10 days after the yellow fever booster vaccination. The CDR3 reads CAIKSPTSTDTQYF. In nucleotides, the CDR3 is TGTGCCATCAAGTCACCAACTAGCACAGATACGCAGTATTTT.